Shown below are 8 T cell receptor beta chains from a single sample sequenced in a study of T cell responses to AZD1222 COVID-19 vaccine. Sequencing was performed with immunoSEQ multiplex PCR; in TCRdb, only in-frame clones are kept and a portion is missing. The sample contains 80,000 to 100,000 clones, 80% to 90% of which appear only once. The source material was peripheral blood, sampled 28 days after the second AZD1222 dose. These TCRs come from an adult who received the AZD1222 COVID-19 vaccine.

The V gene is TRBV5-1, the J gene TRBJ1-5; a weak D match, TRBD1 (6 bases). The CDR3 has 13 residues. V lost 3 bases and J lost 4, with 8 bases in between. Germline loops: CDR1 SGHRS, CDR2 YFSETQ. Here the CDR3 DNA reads TGCGCCAGCAGCTCACAGGGAAATCAGCCCCAGCATTTT. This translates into CASSSQGNQPQHF.

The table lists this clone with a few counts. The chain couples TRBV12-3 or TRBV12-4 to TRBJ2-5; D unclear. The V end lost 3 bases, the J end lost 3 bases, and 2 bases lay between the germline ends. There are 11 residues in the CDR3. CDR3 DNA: TGTGCCAGCAGTTTTAAAGAGACCCAGTACTTC. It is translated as CASSFKETQYF.

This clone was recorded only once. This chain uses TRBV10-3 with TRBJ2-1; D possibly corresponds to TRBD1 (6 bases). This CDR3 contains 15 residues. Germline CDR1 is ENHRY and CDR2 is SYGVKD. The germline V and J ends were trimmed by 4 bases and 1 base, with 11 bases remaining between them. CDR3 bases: TGTGCCATCAGTGGGGAAGGACAGTCCTACAATGAGCAGTTCTTC. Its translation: CAISGEGQSYNEQFF.

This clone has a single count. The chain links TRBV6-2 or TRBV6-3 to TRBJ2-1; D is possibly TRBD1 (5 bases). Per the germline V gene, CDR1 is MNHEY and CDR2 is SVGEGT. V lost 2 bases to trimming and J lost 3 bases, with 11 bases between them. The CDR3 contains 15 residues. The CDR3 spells CASSYVRGHYNEQFF. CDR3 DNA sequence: TGTGCCAGCAGTTACGTTAGGGGCCACTACAATGAGCAGTTCTTC.

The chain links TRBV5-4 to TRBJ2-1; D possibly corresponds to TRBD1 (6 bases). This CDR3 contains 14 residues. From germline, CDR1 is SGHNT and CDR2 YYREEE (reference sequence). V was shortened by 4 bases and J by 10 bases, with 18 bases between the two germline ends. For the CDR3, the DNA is TGTGCCAGCAGCCCGTCTACTACTACAGGGGAGCAGTTCTTC. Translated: CASSPSTTTGEQFF.

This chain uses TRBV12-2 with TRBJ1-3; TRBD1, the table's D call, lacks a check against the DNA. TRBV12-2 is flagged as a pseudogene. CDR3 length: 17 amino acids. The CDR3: CASLDRDRGLSGNTIYF. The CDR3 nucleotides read TGTGCAAGTCTGGACCGGGACAGGGGTCTCTCTGGAAACACCATATATTTT.

The CDR3 DNA sequence: TGTGCCAGCAGTGATTACGACAGAAGCAATCAGCCCCAGCATTTT. Encoded protein: CASSDYDRSNQPQHF. The V call is TRBV2, the J call TRBJ1-5, with D perhaps matching TRBD1 (5 bases). This CDR3 is 15 amino acids long. The germline V gene has CDR1 SNHLY and CDR2 FYNNEI. V lost 3 bases and J 1 base, leaving 10 bases between the germline ends.

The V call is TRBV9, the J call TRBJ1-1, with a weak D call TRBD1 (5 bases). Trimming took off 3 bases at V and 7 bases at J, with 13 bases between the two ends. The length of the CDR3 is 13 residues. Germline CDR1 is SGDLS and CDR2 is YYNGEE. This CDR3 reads CASSASPGGEAFF. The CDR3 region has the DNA TGTGCCAGCAGCGCCTCCCCGGGGGGTGAAGCTTTCTTT.